Each of the 16 T cell receptor beta chains below was sequenced from the same sample in a study of T cell responses to AZD1222 COVID-19 vaccine. The table came from immunoSEQ multiplex PCR; TCRdb's copy has only in-frame clones and leaves some out. The table lists about 89,000 clones, around nine tenths of them singletons. The specimen comprised peripheral blood, sampled on day 0 of MenACWY control vaccination. The receptors originated from an adult in good health.

The chain is built from TRBV28 and TRBJ2-7, with a possible D match to TRBD1 (6 bases). Germline V CDR1 and CDR2: MDHEN, SYDVKM. V dropped 6 bases and J dropped 2 bases, with 17 bases sitting between them. This CDR3 has 15 residues. The CDR3, as DNA: TGTGCCAGCAGCTCAGGGGCCGTGGGGCCCTACGAGCAGTACTTC. Translation: CASSSGAVGPYEQYF.

V gene TRBV19 combines with J gene TRBJ2-3; 10 nucleotides agree with TRBD2. The CDR3 is 17 amino acids. In germline, CDR1 is LNHDA, CDR2 SQIVND (reference sequence). Trimming cost V 4 bases and J 5 bases; bases outside gene matches: 12. The CDR3, as DNA: TGTGCCAGTAGTACATTAGCGGGGGGCACTTCGGTAGATACGCAGTATTTT. Protein product: CASSTLAGGTSVDTQYF.

The V call is TRBV3-1 (or the pseudogene TRBV3-2), the J call TRBJ2-3; 7 nucleotides match TRBD1. The CDR3 contains 15 residues. CDR1 is LGHDT, CDR2 YNNKEL, per germline (reference sequence). Trimming removed 7 bases from V and 5 bases from J; junction bases left unmatched: 12. CDR3 in DNA: TGTGCCAGCACCAAGGGACAGTGGGGGATAGATACGCAGTATTTT. Translated, it gives CASTKGQWGIDTQYF.

The chain uses TRBV7-8 and TRBJ2-3; no definite D call. CDR3 length equals 15 residues. V was trimmed by 1 base and J by 4 bases, leaving 12 bases between them. Looked up from germline, CDR1 is SGHVS and CDR2 is FQNEAQ. The DNA for the CDR3 is TGTGCCAGCAGCTTAGGTTTGCTACTCTCAGATACGCAGTATTTT. Translated, it gives CASSLGLLLSDTQYF.

The chain links TRBV29-1 to TRBJ2-2, with TRBD2 matching 9 bases. Germline trimming cut 5 bases from V and 3 bases from J; bases unmatched to any gene: 4. Germline CDR1 is SQVTM and CDR2 is ANQGSEA. The CDR3 is made up of 14 amino acids. Here the CDR3 DNA reads TGCAGCGTTCTAGCGGGGACTGACACCGGGGAGCTGTTTTTT. Translation: CSVLAGTDTGELFF.

CDR3 DNA: TGTGCCAGCAGTGAAATAGGGTCAGGAGGAGTCTACGAGCAGTACTTC. Amino acid sequence: CASSEIGSGGVYEQYF. This chain joins TRBV25-1 and TRBJ2-7; TRBD2 is a possible D gene (5 bases). This CDR3 contains 16 residues. V was shortened by 2 bases and J by 3 bases, with 17 bases between the two germline ends. Germline CDR1 reads MGHDK; CDR2 reads SYGVNS.

This sequence joins TRBV15 and TRBJ1-2; D remains unclear. The CDR3 is 15 residues long. Trimming took off 4 bases at V and 3 bases at J, with 15 bases between the two ends. Germline V lookup: CDR1 LNHNV, CDR2 YYDKDF (reference sequence). The CDR3 nucleotides read TGTGCCACCAGCATACACCGCGGGGAGGACTATGGCTACACCTTC. Residues: CATSIHRGEDYGYTF.

The chain employs TRBV6-5 and TRBJ1-1, with 7 nucleotides matching TRBD1. V dropped 0 bases and J dropped 4; count of bases not matched to a gene: 8. This CDR3 is built from 16 residues. Germline CDR1 and CDR2: MNHEY and SVGAGI. The DNA for the CDR3 is TGTGCCAGCAGTTACTCCTCAGGGGGTGGGGGCACTGAAGCTTTCTTT. Its protein product is CASSYSSGGGGTEAFF.

This rearrangement joins TRBV2 to TRBJ2-3; D is undetermined. Trimming removed 1 base at V and 2 bases at J, with 16 bases between. CDR1 is SNHLY, CDR2 FYNNEI, per germline. CDR3 length equals 17 residues. The CDR3 region is CASSEVIYRQNTDTQYF. CDR3 sequence (DNA): TGTGCCAGCAGTGAAGTTATTTATCGGCAAAACACAGATACGCAGTATTTT.

The V and J genes are TRBV10-3 and TRBJ2-7; 7 bases agree with TRBD2. The germline CDR1 and CDR2 sequences are ENHRY and SYGVKD. CDR3 length: 15 residues. V lost 10 bases to trimming and J lost 4 bases; unmatched junction nucleotides: 16. CDR3 in amino acids: CATIKGGADFYEQYF. DNA of the CDR3: TGTGCCACCATAAAGGGAGGGGCAGATTTTTACGAGCAGTACTTC.

V is TRBV11-3 and J is TRBJ2-7; TRBD1 might be the D (7 bases). The ends were cut back, 8 bases at V and 4 bases at J, with 15 bases in the middle. This CDR3 spans 13 amino acids. Germline V CDR1 and CDR2: SGHNT, YENEEA. CDR3 amino acids: CASSQGEEYEQYF. CDR3 DNA sequence: TGTGCCAGCTCGCAGGGGGAGGAATACGAGCAGTACTTC.

This clone was seen just once. This chain links TRBV12-5 with TRBJ2-3; 14 positions match TRBD2. The CDR3 contains 17 residues. Trimming at V came to 5 bases and at J to 0 bases, leaving 4 bases not matched to a gene. Germline V gives CDR1 LGHNT, CDR2 FRNRAP. The CDR3 sequence is CASGPGLAGASTDTQYF. In DNA, the CDR3 is TGTGCTAGTGGTCCGGGACTAGCGGGGGCTAGCACAGATACGCAGTATTTT.

This clone was seen a single time. The chain links TRBV29-1 to TRBJ2-4; 8 nucleotides agree with TRBD1. J gave up 3 bases and V 7 bases, and 11 bases lay outside the gene matches. Germline-derived CDR1 and CDR2 are SQVTM and ANQGSEA. The CDR3 has 15 amino acids. CDR3 sequence: CSATGQGGVKNIQYF. In nucleotides, the CDR3 is TGCAGCGCCACCGGACAGGGCGGAGTCAAAAACATTCAGTACTTC.

CDR3 in DNA: TGTGCCACCAGTGATAAGACGTACCCGTTCCATTTT. It translates to CATSDKTYPFHF. The gene calls are TRBV24-1 and TRBJ1-5; D not certain. The CDR3 has 12 amino acids. Trimming stripped 3 bases from V and 16 bases from J, with 15 bases between. Per germline, CDR1 KGHDR and CDR2 SFDVKD.

This clone was observed a single time. The chain links TRBV19 to TRBJ2-3, with D possibly being TRBD2 (5 bases). This CDR3 contains 11 residues. Germline lookup yields CDR1 LNHDA and CDR2 SQIVND (reference sequence). Trimming cost V 8 bases and J 5 bases, with 8 bases left between them. The DNA for the CDR3 is TGTGCCAGTGGCCGGGGAGATACGCAGTATTTT. It translates to CASGRGDTQYF.

The chain is built from TRBV10-2 and TRBJ1-4; weak D call: TRBD1 (5 bases). This CDR3 region has 18 residues. CDR1 is WSHSY, CDR2 SAAADI, per germline. V was pared by 6 bases and J by 0 bases, with 20 bases between. Here the CDR3 reads CASRTSVRWGTTNEKLFF. The CDR3 DNA reads as TGCGCCAGCAGGACAAGCGTACGTTGGGGCACAACTAATGAAAAACTGTTTTTT.